The 32 T cell receptor beta chains in this list originate from one sample, sequenced in a study of shared clonotypes between healthy human individuals (dated by TCRdb to the early 2020s). The library was built by means of the immunoSEQ multiplex PCR assay. TCRdb limited this immuneACCESS table to in-frame rearrangements with V and J called. A share of clones is missing; checked studies link under half to unresolved V genes, and the rest is unexplained. This sample gives hundreds of thousands of clones in total; 79% of them show up just once. The ten largest clones represent approximately 13% of the sample. Material for sequencing was PBMCs. Source of these receptors: a woman aged 40 to 55 in good health. Some clones in this sample may be carry-over from other donors' samples.

This clone was seen a few times. The V call is TRBV6-5, the J call TRBJ1-1, with D possibly TRBD1 on 6 matching bases. V was cut by 5 bases and J by 6 bases, with 19 bases left in between. The CDR3 is made up of 15 amino acids. Germline V CDR1 and CDR2: MNHEY, SVGAGI. Here the CDR3 reads CASSRIRTAVSEAFF. Here the CDR3 DNA reads TGTGCCAGCAGTCGAATACGGACAGCAGTTTCTGAAGCTTTCTTT.

The chain carries TRBV4-2 and TRBJ1-5; possible D gene TRBD1, 6 bases. CDR1 is LGHNA, CDR2 YNFKEQ, per germline. V lost 0 bases and J lost 11, with 17 bases in between. This CDR3 is 15 amino acids long. The CDR3 spells CASSQEWQGISTQHF. For the CDR3, the DNA is TGTGCCAGCAGCCAAGAGTGGCAGGGGATCAGTACCCAGCATTTT.

V is TRBV19 and J is TRBJ2-1; TRBD1 is a possible D gene (6 bases). The CDR3 has 17 residues. With 3 bases removed from V and 5 bases from J, the gap between germline ends came to 20 bases. Per germline, CDR1 LNHDA and CDR2 SQIVND (reference sequence). DNA for the CDR3: TGTGCCAGTAGTATTAAGTGGGACATCGGGTCCCACAATGAGCAGTTCTTC. Amino acids: CASSIKWDIGSHNEQFF. The full variable domain, with the rest looked up from reference TRBV19 and TRBJ2-1, is DGGITQSPKYLFRKEGQNVTLSCEQNLNHDAMYWYRQDPGQGLRLIYYSQIVNDFQKGDIAEGYSVSREKKESFPLTVTSAQKNPTAFYLCASSIKWDIGSHNEQFFGPGTRLTVL.

V usage is TRBV28 and J usage is TRBJ2-7; TRBD2 matches 10 bases. J gave up 3 bases and V 2 bases, and 13 bases lay outside the gene matches. Germline CDR1 MDHEN, CDR2 SYDVKM. The CDR3 is made up of 18 amino acids. The CDR3 DNA reads TGTGCCAGCAGTTTAGAGCTTCTAGCGGGAGCGCGCCTCTACGAGCAGTACTTC. It is translated as CASSLELLAGARLYEQYF.

This rearrangement joins TRBV19 to TRBJ2-5, with unresolved D. This CDR3 contains 11 residues. Trimming took off 3 bases at V and 12 bases at J, with 11 bases between the two ends. Germline V CDR1 and CDR2: LNHDA, SQIVND (reference sequence). CDR3 sequence: CASSIRSEKYF. The CDR3 DNA reads TGTGCCAGTAGTATTCGCTCAGAAAAGTACTTC.

This clone appeared a few times. Other nucleotide sequences from this sample produce the same CDR3. CDR3 sequence (DNA): TGTGCCAGCTCACCCCCCGGCACAGATACGCAGTATTTT. As protein: CASSPPGTDTQYF. The chain uses TRBV18 and TRBJ2-3; D is unresolved. The CDR3 covers 13 residues. V was cut by 3 bases and J by 1 base, with 5 bases left in between. The germline gives CDR1 KGHSH, CDR2 LQKENI.

This rearrangement joins TRBV9 to TRBJ2-7, with no clear D. Trimming pared 0 bases from V and 1 base from J, leaving 8 bases between. In germline, CDR1 is SGDLS, CDR2 YYNGEE. CDR3 length: 14 amino acids. In DNA form, the CDR3 reads TGTGCCAGCAGCGTAGAAAGGAGTTCCTACGAGCAGTACTTC. Residues: CASSVERSSYEQYF. The variable domain in full, completed from reference TRBV9 and TRBJ2-7, reads DSGVTQTPKHLITATGQRVTLRCSPRSGDLSVYWYQQSLDQGLQFLIQYYNGEERAKGNILERFSAQQFPDLHSELNLSSLELGDSALYFCASSVERSSYEQYFGPGTRLTVT.

This chain connects TRBV28 to TRBJ2-1, with D maybe TRBD2 (6 bases). Trimming took off 7 bases at V and 8 bases at J, with 15 bases between the two ends. This CDR3 is built from 13 residues. From germline, CDR1 is MDHEN and CDR2 SYDVKM. The CDR3: CASTSGARHEQFF. CDR3 nucleotides: TGTGCCAGCACGTCGGGAGCTCGGCATGAGCAGTTCTTC.

This chain links TRBV5-4 with TRBJ2-5, with 14 nucleotides matching TRBD2. V lost 3 bases to trimming and J lost 0 bases; unmatched junction nucleotides: 4. Looked up from germline, CDR1 is SGHNT and CDR2 is YYREEE (reference sequence). CDR3 length: 17 residues. The CDR3: CASSSGTSGGYQETQYF. CDR3 bases: TGTGCCAGCAGCTCCGGGACTAGCGGGGGTTACCAAGAGACCCAGTACTTC.

CDR3 in amino acids: CASSLGQAFNEKLFF. The CDR3, as DNA: TGTGCCAGTAGTCTGGGACAGGCGTTTAATGAAAAACTGTTTTTT. The chain uses TRBV19 and TRBJ1-4; TRBD1 aligns across 8 bases. From germline, CDR1 is LNHDA and CDR2 SQIVND (reference sequence). After removal of 5 bases from V and 4 bases from J, the junction contained 6 bases not matched to a gene. This CDR3 spans 15 amino acids.

In the case of this clone: Other DNA variants within this sample encode the same CDR3. The chain links TRBV5-1 to TRBJ2-7, with TRBD1 as a possible D gene (6 bases). V was pared by 4 bases and J by 1 base, with 9 bases between. The germline V gene has CDR1 SGHRS and CDR2 YFSETQ. CDR3 length: 13 amino acids. The CDR3 loop is CASSPGQSYEQYF. CDR3 in DNA: TGCGCCAGCAGCCCCGGACAGTCCTACGAGCAGTACTTC. Combining the CDR3 with reference TRBV5-1 and TRBJ2-7 gives the whole variable domain KAGVTQTPRYLIKTRGQQVTLSCSPISGHRSVSWYQQTPGQGLQFLFEYFSETQRNKGNFPGRFSGRQFSNSRSEMNVSTLELGDSALYLCASSPGQSYEQYFGPGTRLTVT.

This clone has only a few counts. The chain combines TRBV28 with TRBJ1-2; unclear D gene. Looked up from germline, CDR1 is MDHEN and CDR2 is SYDVKM. V gave up 5 bases and J gave up 2 bases, with 12 bases separating them. The CDR3 contains 14 residues. The CDR3 protein is CASSPPGGNYGYTF. The CDR3 region has the DNA TGTGCCAGCAGTCCACCGGGAGGGAACTATGGCTACACCTTC.

The chain uses TRBV7-8 and TRBJ2-7, with no clear D. Germline lookup yields CDR1 SGHVS and CDR2 FQNEAQ. The CDR3 is made up of 14 amino acids. Trimming pared 1 base from V and 2 bases from J, leaving 9 bases between. Here the CDR3 DNA reads TGTGCCAGCAGCTTAGAGCCGGGCCCCTACGAGCAGTACTTC. Protein sequence: CASSLEPGPYEQYF.

The J gene is TRBJ2-1, the V gene TRBV5-1, with 7 bases lining up with TRBD2. With V trimmed by 2 bases and J by 5 bases, 4 bases remained unmatched. Per the germline V gene, CDR1 is SGHRS and CDR2 is YFSETQ. CDR3 length: 14 amino acids. The CDR3 DNA sequence: TGCGCCAGCAGCTTTGCGGGAGTCCACAATGAGCAGTTCTTC. This encodes CASSFAGVHNEQFF.

The chain carries TRBV15 and TRBJ2-5; TRBD2 agrees at 8 bases. The V segment lost 6 bases and the J segment 5 bases; nucleotides outside the gene matches: 8. The germline gives CDR1 LNHNV, CDR2 YYDKDF (reference sequence). The CDR3 has 14 amino acids. DNA of the CDR3: TGTGCCACCAGAAAACGGGAGGGTGGGGAGACCCAGTACTTC. This sequence encodes CATRKREGGETQYF.

The rearrangement uses TRBV7-9 and TRBJ2-1; D is possibly TRBD1 (5 bases). The CDR3 spans 15 residues. V was trimmed by 5 bases and J by 2 bases, leaving 13 bases between them. Germline CDR1 and CDR2: SEHNR and FQNEAQ (reference sequence). The DNA for the CDR3 is TGTGCCAGCAGCGCGTTCAAAGGGGCCTACAATGAGCAGTTCTTC. It encodes CASSAFKGAYNEQFF.

V and J are TRBV4-1 and TRBJ1-2, with D perhaps TRBD1 (6 bases). The CDR3 contains 16 residues. Between the trimmed V and J ends, which lost 2 bases and 6 bases, there was a span of 19 bases. Germline lookup yields CDR1 MGHRA and CDR2 YSYEKL. CDR3 amino acids: CASSQPTRGWGHGYTF. CDR3 DNA: TGCGCCAGCAGCCAACCGACCAGGGGTTGGGGGCATGGCTACACCTTC.

Concerning this clone itself: Given a far larger clone just one base away, this is likely a sequencing read error. The chain's CDR3 is CSGRLGETQYF. The CDR3 DNA follows: TGCAGCGGACGGTTAGGAGAGACCCAGTACTTC. The chain recombines TRBV20-1 with TRBJ2-5; D uncertain. Germline values: CDR1 DFQATT, CDR2 SNEGSKA (reference sequence). This CDR3 is built from 11 residues.

This clone has a single count. The chain couples TRBV28 to TRBJ1-2; no firm D call. The V end was cut by 4 bases, the J end by 6 bases, with 12 bases between. In germline, CDR1 is MDHEN, CDR2 SYDVKM. The CDR3 has 13 amino acids. CDR3 in amino acids: CASSSGLENGYTF. CDR3 bases: TGTGCCAGCAGTTCAGGCCTCGAAAATGGCTACACCTTC.

V is TRBV20-1 and J is TRBJ1-1; 7 bases align to TRBD1. The CDR3 sequence is 11 residues long. Germline-derived CDR1 and CDR2 are DFQATT and SNEGSKA (reference sequence). The CDR3 DNA follows: TGCGGAGCTACAGGGGATACTGAAGCTTTCTTT. It is translated as CGATGDTEAFF.

The CDR3 here is CASSQTGTGGRSLSYEQYF. CDR3 nucleotides: TGCGCCAGCAGCCAAACCGGGACAGGGGGCCGTTCACTCTCCTACGAGCAGTACTTC. This chain links TRBV4-1 with TRBJ2-7; 12 nucleotides align to TRBD1. The CDR3 spans 19 residues. Germline-derived CDR1 and CDR2 are MGHRA and YSYEKL. V lost 2 bases and J lost 0; bases outside the gene matches: 11.

Only a few counts were recorded for this clone. The CDR3 nucleotides read TGTGCCAGCAGTGACCAACAGGGGGCGCGAGATACGCAGTATTTT. Its protein is CASSDQQGARDTQYF. The chain links TRBV6-1 to TRBJ2-3; 9 nucleotides align to TRBD1. Per the germline V gene, CDR1 is MNHNS and CDR2 is SASEGT. Trimming cost V 3 bases and J 5 bases; bases outside gene matches: 6. The CDR3 is made up of 15 amino acids.

The sample holds a few counts of this clone. The chain uses TRBV28 and TRBJ2-7; D remains ambiguous. CDR1 and CDR2 from the germline V gene are MDHEN and SYDVKM. V was clipped by 3 bases and J by 2 bases, with 11 bases between them. The CDR3 contains 14 residues. Here the CDR3 reads CASSLELLTYEQYF. The DNA for the CDR3 is TGTGCCAGCAGTTTGGAGCTCCTCACCTACGAGCAGTACTTC. The complete variable domain, with remaining parts taken from reference TRBV28 and TRBJ2-7, reads DVKVTQSSRYLVKRTGEKVFLECVQDMDHENMFWYRQDPGLGLRLIYFSYDVKMKEKGDIPEGYSVSREKKERFSLILESASTNQTSMYLCASSLELLTYEQYFGPGTRLTVT.

The gene calls are TRBV5-4 and TRBJ2-1, with 10 bases matching TRBD1. Germline values: CDR1 SGHNT, CDR2 YYREEE (reference sequence). J lost 9 bases, V lost 4 bases, and 13 bases had no gene match. The CDR3 totals 16 residues. This CDR3 reads CASSRPGTGERSEQFF. Written as DNA, the CDR3 is TGTGCCAGCAGCCGTCCCGGGACAGGGGAACGTAGTGAGCAGTTCTTC. The full variable domain, with the rest looked up from reference TRBV5-4 and TRBJ2-1, is ETGVTQSPTHLIKTRGQQVTLRCSSQSGHNTVSWYQQALGQGPQFIFQYYREEENGRGNFPPRFSGLQFPNYSSELNVNALELDDSALYLCASSRPGTGERSEQFFGPGTRLTVL.

CDR3 amino acids: CASSFGRFYGYTF. In DNA, the CDR3 is TGTGCCAGCAGCTTCGGCCGATTCTATGGCTACACCTTC. The chain uses TRBV7-6 and TRBJ1-2, with D uncertain. The CDR3 is made up of 13 amino acids. Trimming removed 3 bases at V and 4 bases at J, with 9 bases between. Germline V gene sequence: CDR1 SGHVS, CDR2 FNYEAQ.

The CDR3 nucleotides read TGTGCCAGCAGTGAGGGGAGGGATCAGCCCCAGCATTTT. It codes for CASSEGRDQPQHF. J is TRBJ1-5 and V is TRBV2; no clear D gene. CDR1 is SNHLY and CDR2 is FYNNEI in the germline V gene. V lost 3 bases to trimming and J lost 5 bases, with 8 bases between them. The CDR3 covers 13 residues.

V gene TRBV28 combines with J gene TRBJ1-1; D not certain. The V and J ends lost 5 bases and 5 bases respectively, with 12 bases between them. Germline CDR1 reads MDHEN; CDR2 reads SYDVKM. The CDR3 totals 13 residues. CDR3 amino acids: CASSQSPETEAFF. Written as DNA, the CDR3 is TGTGCCAGCAGTCAGTCTCCGGAGACTGAAGCTTTCTTT.

This clone was seen only a few times. Since a much larger clone is just one base distant, this may be a read error. Other DNA sequences within the sample encode an identical CDR3. The chain carries TRBV6-5 and TRBJ2-2, with D tentatively TRBD1 or TRBD2 (5 bases each). The CDR3 has 12 residues. Germline CDR1 and CDR2: MNHEY and SVGAGI. V lost 5 bases to trimming and J lost 6 bases, with 7 bases between them. The DNA of the CDR3 is TGTGCCAGCAGTCAGGGACCCGGGGAGCTGTTTTTT. Translated: CASSQGPGELFF.

The chain combines TRBV28 with TRBJ2-7, with TRBD2 as a possible D gene (6 bases). Per germline, CDR1 MDHEN and CDR2 SYDVKM. The CDR3 loop spans 14 amino acids. V lost 5 bases to trimming and J lost 3 bases, with 14 bases between them. The CDR3 here is CASSTPGAYYEQYF. DNA of the CDR3: TGTGCCAGCAGTACCCCGGGAGCGTACTACGAGCAGTACTTC.

This clone was detected a few times. J is TRBJ2-6 and V is TRBV6-5; no reliable D call. The ends were cut back, 6 bases at V and 0 bases at J, with 9 bases in the middle. In germline, CDR1 is MNHEY, CDR2 SVGAGI. CDR3 size: 15 residues. The CDR3: CASSPQDSGANVLTF. The DNA for the CDR3 is TGTGCCAGCAGCCCGCAGGACTCTGGGGCCAACGTCCTGACTTTC.

The chain carries TRBV5-1 and TRBJ1-5; TRBD1 might be the D (5 bases). The CDR3 loop spans 14 amino acids. Trimming stripped 2 bases from V and 4 bases from J, with 10 bases between. Germline CDR1 SGHRS, CDR2 YFSETQ. The CDR3 protein is CASSLPGDNQPQHF. For the CDR3, the DNA is TGCGCCAGCAGCTTACCGGGGGATAATCAGCCCCAGCATTTT.

This clone was detected many times. The gene calls are TRBV5-6 and TRBJ2-5, with 10 bases fitting TRBD2. Germline loops: CDR1 SGHDT, CDR2 YYEEEE. V gave up 2 bases and J gave up 4 bases; unmatched junction bases: 8. The CDR3 runs 16 residues. For the CDR3, the DNA is TGTGCCAGCAGCTTCGCCCCAGCGGGAGGGCGAGAGACCCAGTACTTC. It translates to CASSFAPAGGRETQYF.